A selection of T cell receptor beta chains follows, all from one sample in a study of blood T cells in healthy people across ages. TCRdb called the 5' RACE reads again in MiXCR, with one record for every CDR3 protein. The sample includes about 1.4 million distinct CDR3 sequences, approximately 60% of them seen just once. The sequenced material came from blood. The source is a man aged 18-30 years in good health. The CDR3 runs from the conserved cysteine through the conserved F or W. D genes are given only for firm matches. Some rows have no size entry. The others give once, few or many, or a class for an expanded clone.

v_call	clone_size	d_call	j_call	cdr3_nt	cdr3_aa
TRBV5-1	NA	NA	TRBJ2-4	TGCGCCAGCAGCTTGGGAGCCCTCAGACGGGCCGGGAACATTCAGTACTTC	CASSLGALRRAGNIQYF
TRBV6-2/TRBV6-3	NA	NA	TRBJ2-1	TGTGCCAGCAGTTATGGATCAGGGTTGCAGTTCTTC	CASSYGSGLQFF
TRBV5-1	NA	TRBD1	TRBJ2-3	TGCGCCAGCAGCTCGGACAGGGACCCACAGTATTTT	CASSSDRDPQYF
TRBV9	NA	NA	TRBJ2-3	TGTGCCAGCAGCCTCCCGGGTAGCCCGAGCACAGATACGCAGTATTTT	CASSLPGSPSTDTQYF
TRBV6-2/TRBV6-3	NA	NA	TRBJ2-5	TGTGCCAGCAGTTCGTGGACAGATACGTTAGAGACCCAGTACTTC	CASSSWTDTLETQYF
TRBV2	NA	TRBD2	TRBJ2-3	TGTGCCAGCAGTGAAGAGGCGGGGGGGCAGGGGAGCACAGATACGCAGTATTTT	CASSEEAGGQGSTDTQYF
TRBV20-1	NA	NA	TRBJ1-1	TGCAGTGCTAGTGATTACGGGACACTTAACACTGAAGCTTTCTTT	CSASDYGTLNTEAFF
TRBV7-9	NA	NA	TRBJ2-1	TGTGCCAGCGGCCAGGACAGTATCAGGGATGAGCAGTTCTTC	CASGQDSIRDEQFF
TRBV29-1	NA	NA	TRBJ2-7	TGCAGCGTCCTCGACAGATCCTACGAGCAGTACTTC	CSVLDRSYEQYF
TRBV5-1	NA	TRBD2	TRBJ2-7	TGCGCCAGCAGCTTCGGTCTAGCGGGTCCATACGAGCAGTACTTC	CASSFGLAGPYEQYF
TRBV4-2	many	NA	TRBJ2-7	TGTGCCAGCAGCCAAGAAACGGGGAGGTACGAGCAGTACTTC	CASSQETGRYEQYF
TRBV5-1	few	TRBD1	TRBJ2-7	TGCGCCAGCAGCCCGAGGACAGGGATTAGCTCCTACGAGCAGTACTTC	CASSPRTGISSYEQYF
TRBV20-1	NA	TRBD1	TRBJ2-5	TGCAGTGCTAGGGGGACAGGGGAATTAGAGACCCAGTACTTC	CSARGTGELETQYF
TRBV11-2	NA	NA	TRBJ2-5	TGTGCCAGCAGCGTCCCGTACCAAGAGACCCTGTACTTC	CASSVPYQETLYF
TRBV4-1	once	NA	TRBJ2-1	TGCGCCAGCAGCCACGGAGGGTACAATGAGCAGTTCTTC	CASSHGGYNEQFF
TRBV4-3	NA	TRBD1	TRBJ2-1	TGCGCCAGCAGCCATTATAGGACAGGTAGCAATGAGCAGTTCTTC	CASSHYRTGSNEQFF
TRBV4-1	NA	TRBD1	TRBJ2-7	TGCGCCAGCAGCCACGGGACAGGGCACTACGAGCAGTACTTC	CASSHGTGHYEQYF
TRBV7-2	NA	NA	TRBJ2-6	TGTGCCAGCAGCTTAAGAATCTCTGGGGCCAACGTCCTGACTTTC	CASSLRISGANVLTF
TRBV10-3	NA	NA	TRBJ2-5	TGTGCCATCAGTGACGGTCGAGGGGAAGAGACCCAGTACTTC	CAISDGRGEETQYF
TRBV29-1	NA	NA	TRBJ2-7	TGCAGCGTTGAACAGGGAAGGCGCGAGCAGTACTTC	CSVEQGRREQYF
TRBV27	NA	TRBD1	TRBJ1-2	TGTGCCAGCAGTCCGGGACAGGGTGCATTTTATGGCTACACCTTC	CASSPGQGAFYGYTF
TRBV7-2	NA	NA	TRBJ2-5	TGTGCCAGCAGCCCCGTCAATGAGCAGTACTTC	CASSPVNEQYF
TRBV12-3/TRBV12-4	once	TRBD1	TRBJ1-1	TGTGCCAGCAGTTTAGGGACAGGGACCATGAGCACTGAAGCTTTCTTT	CASSLGTGTMSTEAFF
TRBV20-1	NA	TRBD2	TRBJ2-1	TGCAGATCACCCGAGACCTGGTGGGGACTAGCGGGAGATTGGCAGTTCTTC	CRSPETWWGLAGDWQFF
TRBV6-5	NA	NA	TRBJ2-7	TGTGCCAGCAGCAACGGCGCGGGGACGGCCAAATACGAGCAGTACTTC	CASSNGAGTAKYEQYF
TRBV21-1	NA	NA	TRBJ2-1	TGTGCCAGAGGCAAATCAGGTGGGGGCGAGCAGTTCTTC	CARGKSGGGEQFF
TRBV12-3/TRBV12-4	NA	NA	TRBJ2-2	TGTGCCAGCAGTTTAACAGGGCGAGGGGAGCTGTTTTTT	CASSLTGRGELFF
TRBV12-3/TRBV12-4	NA	NA	TRBJ2-5	TGTGCCAGCAGTGGAGGTTTGGTGGAGACCCAGTACTTC	CASSGGLVETQYF
TRBV29-1	NA	TRBD2	TRBJ2-5	TGCAGCACCCGTGGAGCGGGAGCCGCGGAGACCCAGTACTTC	CSTRGAGAAETQYF
TRBV6-6	NA	NA	TRBJ1-5	TGTGCCAGCAGCGATCTGACCGGGGAGAATCAGCCCCAGCATTTT	CASSDLTGENQPQHF
TRBV29-1	few	NA	TRBJ1-2	TGCAGCGTCCTGGACGGGACTAACTATGGCTACACCTTC	CSVLDGTNYGYTF
TRBV12-3/TRBV12-4	once	NA	TRBJ2-5	TGTGCCAGCAGTTTAGGGTTTAACAATGAGCAGTACTTC	CASSLGFNNEQYF
TRBV20-1	NA	TRBD2	TRBJ2-1	TGCAGTGCTGGGGAAAGCGGGAGGGCCCAGTTCTTC	CSAGESGRAQFF